This T cell receptor (beta chain) was identified during a study of blood T cell repertoires in COVID-19. As for the study in general: There were acute and convalescent COVID-19 samples, and they came from the United States, Italy and Spain. Sample material is recorded as cDNA or gDNA derived from T cells, B-cell-depleted T cells, or PBMCs.

The CDR3 sequence is 13 residues long. V was pared by 4 bases and J by 7 bases, with 13 bases between. Using immunoSEQ multiplex PCR, the repertoire was profiled, and TCRdb retains in-frame clones only, with some absent. The table shows 250,000 or so clones, with nearly 90% occurring only once. This clone appeared a few times. The clonotype was recovered from a woman in her sixties with COVID-19, enrolled during active disease. The chain has TRBV12-3 or TRBV12-4 and TRBJ1-2; unclear D gene. Sample: peripheral blood. The CDR3, as DNA: TGTGCCAGCAGTTCTCGGGGTATTGGTGGCTACACCTTC. This codes for CASSSRGIGGYTF.